This entry lists 8 T cell receptor beta chains sequenced from one sample in a study of cytomegalovirus exposure and HLA in healthy donors. The PCR ran on 60 Vbeta and 13 Jbeta primers. This table comes from immunoSEQ multiplex PCR, and its TCRdb copy is limited to in-frame clones, with some not included. The data show around 130,000 clones, 80% to 85% seen once. The sequenced sample was PBMCs. The receptors were gathered from a female donor in good health and CMV-seronegative.

A remark on this clone: This same CDR3 is encoded by further DNA sequences in the sample. This sequence joins TRBV5-1 and TRBJ2-1; no definite D call. The V gene's germline CDR1 is SGHRS and CDR2 YFSETQ. The germline V and J ends were trimmed by 0 bases and 0 bases, with 7 bases remaining between them. The CDR3 extends over 15 amino acids. In DNA form, the CDR3 reads TGCGCCAGCAGCTTGGACTTAAGCTCCTACAATGAGCAGTTCTTC. Translating gives CASSLDLSSYNEQFF.

This chain links TRBV6-5 with TRBJ2-7; 7 positions agree with TRBD1. The trim removed 7 bases at V and 5 bases at J, leaving 11 bases unmatched. Germline CDR1 is MNHEY and CDR2 is SVGAGI. The CDR3 is 14 amino acids. The CDR3 DNA reads as TGTGCCAGCACCACCATAGACAGGGTCCACGAGCAGTACTTC. Translation: CASTTIDRVHEQYF.

The chain links TRBV2 to TRBJ2-1; TRBD2 is a possible D gene (5 bases). The CDR3 sequence is 14 residues long. With 7 bases removed from V and 6 bases from J, the gap between germline ends came to 16 bases. Per the germline V gene, CDR1 is SNHLY and CDR2 is FYNNEI. This CDR3 reads CASKYEGSSNEQFF. The CDR3, as DNA: TGTGCCAGCAAGTATGAGGGTTCTAGCAATGAGCAGTTCTTC.

This CDR3 is CSAKGLAGPLQETQYF. The DNA of the CDR3 is TGCAGCGCCAAGGGACTAGCGGGACCGTTACAAGAGACCCAGTACTTC. The chain combines TRBV29-1 with TRBJ2-5; 13 positions match TRBD2. Germline CDR1 SQVTM, CDR2 ANQGSEA. The J segment lost 2 bases and the V segment lost 7 bases, leaving 10 bases of the junction unmatched. This CDR3 has 16 residues.

The CDR3 region has the DNA TGTGCCAGCAGCTTGGGGGCAGAGACCCAGTACTTC. Translated, it gives CASSLGAETQYF. The gene calls are TRBV7-2 and TRBJ2-5; tentative D call: TRBD1 (6 bases). Trimming shortened V by 3 bases and J by 4 bases, and 6 bases separated the two germline ends. Per the germline V gene, CDR1 is SGHTA and CDR2 is FQGNSA. The CDR3 is made up of 12 amino acids.

In this sample, this clone turned up once. The chain has TRBV30 and TRBJ1-5; 8 bases fit TRBD1. V trimming: 3 bases; J trimming: 4 bases; junction bases outside the gene matches: 5. The CDR3 sequence is 14 residues long. Germline V lookup: CDR1 GTSNPN, CDR2 SVGIG (reference sequence). This CDR3 reads CAWSHDRGNQPQHF. The CDR3 nucleotides are TGTGCCTGGAGCCACGACAGGGGTAATCAGCCCCAGCATTTT. Combining the CDR3 with reference TRBV30 and TRBJ1-5 gives the whole variable domain SQTIHQWPATLVQPVGSPLSLECTVEGTSNPNLYWYRQAAGRGLQLLFYSVGIGQISSEVPQNLSASRPQDRQFILSSKKLLLSDSGFYLCAWSHDRGNQPQHFGDGTRLSIL.

The chain uses TRBV6-5 and TRBJ1-4; a possible D gene is TRBD1 (5 bases). V was cut by 0 bases and J by 8 bases, with 7 bases left in between. The germline gives CDR1 MNHEY, CDR2 SVGAGI. The CDR3 has 13 residues. CDR3 protein: CASSYSGEEKLFF. CDR3 DNA: TGTGCCAGCAGTTACTCAGGGGAAGAAAAACTGTTTTTT.

The chain carries TRBV19 and TRBJ1-2, with a possible D match to TRBD1 (6 bases). The CDR3 is made up of 12 amino acids. Per the germline V gene, CDR1 is LNHDA and CDR2 is SQIVND (reference sequence). Trimming removed 5 bases at V and 5 bases at J, with 9 bases between. Written as DNA, the CDR3 is TGTGCCAGTAGTGACAGGTGGTATGGCTACACCTTC. It codes for CASSDRWYGYTF.